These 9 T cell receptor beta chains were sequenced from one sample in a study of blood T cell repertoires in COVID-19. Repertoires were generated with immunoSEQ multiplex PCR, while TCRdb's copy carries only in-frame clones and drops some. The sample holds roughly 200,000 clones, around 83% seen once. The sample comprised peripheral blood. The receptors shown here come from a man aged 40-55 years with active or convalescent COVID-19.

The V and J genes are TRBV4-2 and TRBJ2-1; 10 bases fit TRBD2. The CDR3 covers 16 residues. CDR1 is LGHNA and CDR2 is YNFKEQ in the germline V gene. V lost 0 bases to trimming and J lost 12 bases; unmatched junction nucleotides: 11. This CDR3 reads CASSQEASGRAVGQFF. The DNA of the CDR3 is TGTGCCAGCAGCCAAGAAGCGAGCGGGAGGGCCGTGGGGCAGTTCTTC.

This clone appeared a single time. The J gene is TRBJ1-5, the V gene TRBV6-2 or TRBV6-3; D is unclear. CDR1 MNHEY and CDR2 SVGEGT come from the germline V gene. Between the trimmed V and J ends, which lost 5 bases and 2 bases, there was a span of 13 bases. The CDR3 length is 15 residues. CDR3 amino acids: CASSRSGYGNQPQHF. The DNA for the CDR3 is TGTGCCAGCAGTAGGAGCGGCTATGGCAATCAGCCCCAGCATTTT.

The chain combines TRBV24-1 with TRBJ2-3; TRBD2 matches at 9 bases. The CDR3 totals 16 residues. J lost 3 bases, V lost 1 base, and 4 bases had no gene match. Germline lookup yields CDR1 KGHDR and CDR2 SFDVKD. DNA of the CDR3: TGTGCCACCAGTGATTTACCTAGCGGGGCAACAGATACGCAGTATTTT. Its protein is CATSDLPSGATDTQYF.

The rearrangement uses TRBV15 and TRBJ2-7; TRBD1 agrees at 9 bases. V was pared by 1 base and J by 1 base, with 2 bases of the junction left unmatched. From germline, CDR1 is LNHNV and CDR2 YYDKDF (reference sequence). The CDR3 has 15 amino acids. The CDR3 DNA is TGTGCCACCAGCAGAGGCGGGACAGGGTCCTACGAGCAGTACTTC. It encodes CATSRGGTGSYEQYF.

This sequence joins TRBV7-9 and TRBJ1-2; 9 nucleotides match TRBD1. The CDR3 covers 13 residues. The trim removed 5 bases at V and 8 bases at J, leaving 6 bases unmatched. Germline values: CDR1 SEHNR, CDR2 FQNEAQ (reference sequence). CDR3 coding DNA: TGTGCCAGCAGCCTCGGGACAGGGAACGGCTACACCTTC. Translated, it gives CASSLGTGNGYTF.

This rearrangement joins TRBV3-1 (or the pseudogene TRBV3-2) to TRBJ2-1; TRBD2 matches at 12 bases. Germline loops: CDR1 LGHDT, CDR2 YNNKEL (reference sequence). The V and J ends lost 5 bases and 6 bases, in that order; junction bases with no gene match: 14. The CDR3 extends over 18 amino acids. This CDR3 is CASSDKPRLAGVGNEQFF. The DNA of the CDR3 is TGTGCCAGCAGCGATAAACCACGACTAGCGGGAGTGGGCAATGAGCAGTTCTTC.

The CDR3 DNA is TGTGCCAGCAGTACAGGACAGGGTCGGGGCTACACCTTC. Its protein is CASSTGQGRGYTF. The gene calls are TRBV6-2 or TRBV6-3 and TRBJ1-2, with TRBD1 matching 8 bases. Germline V gene sequence: CDR1 MNHEY, CDR2 SVGEGT. The CDR3 sequence is 13 residues long. Germline trimming cut 5 bases from V and 8 bases from J; bases unmatched to any gene: 7.

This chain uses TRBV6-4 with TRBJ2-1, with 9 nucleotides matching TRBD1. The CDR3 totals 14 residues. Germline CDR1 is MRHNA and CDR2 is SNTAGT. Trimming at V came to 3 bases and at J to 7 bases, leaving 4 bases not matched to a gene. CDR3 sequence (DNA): TGTGCCAGCAGTGAGGTGACAGGGGGGAATGAGCAGTTCTTC. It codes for CASSEVTGGNEQFF.

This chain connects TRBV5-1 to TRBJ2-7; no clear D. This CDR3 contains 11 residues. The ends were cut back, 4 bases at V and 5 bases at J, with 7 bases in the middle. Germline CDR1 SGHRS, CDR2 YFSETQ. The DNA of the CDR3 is TGCGCCAGCAGCGCTCGGGACGAGCAGTACTTC. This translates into CASSARDEQYF.